One T cell receptor beta chain is described in this entry. There were healthy Caucasian individuals from Russia, aged roughly 6 to 100, serving as donors. Every donor gave roughly 9.2 milliliters of peripheral blood. Primers used in a second PCR of about 6 to 11 cycles were a sample-barcoded 5' primer and a J-beta primer mix. TCRdb used MiXCR to reprocess the 5' RACE reads, holding one entry per CDR3 protein. The sample yields 600,000 or so distinct CDR3 sequences, roughly 48% seen once. These data belong to a study of blood T cells in healthy people across ages. Trimming removed 3 bases at V and 11 bases at J, with 17 bases between. The V gene's germline CDR1 is SGHTS and CDR2 YDEGEE. This CDR3 region has 13 residues.

The source material was blood. This TCR derives from a man older than 75 in good health. The genes are TRBV5-8 and TRBJ2-5, with D tentatively TRBD1 (6 bases). The CDR3 DNA reads as TGTGCCAGCAGCTGCCGAGGGGGTAGAGAGCAGTACTTC. Translation gives CASSCRGGREQYF.